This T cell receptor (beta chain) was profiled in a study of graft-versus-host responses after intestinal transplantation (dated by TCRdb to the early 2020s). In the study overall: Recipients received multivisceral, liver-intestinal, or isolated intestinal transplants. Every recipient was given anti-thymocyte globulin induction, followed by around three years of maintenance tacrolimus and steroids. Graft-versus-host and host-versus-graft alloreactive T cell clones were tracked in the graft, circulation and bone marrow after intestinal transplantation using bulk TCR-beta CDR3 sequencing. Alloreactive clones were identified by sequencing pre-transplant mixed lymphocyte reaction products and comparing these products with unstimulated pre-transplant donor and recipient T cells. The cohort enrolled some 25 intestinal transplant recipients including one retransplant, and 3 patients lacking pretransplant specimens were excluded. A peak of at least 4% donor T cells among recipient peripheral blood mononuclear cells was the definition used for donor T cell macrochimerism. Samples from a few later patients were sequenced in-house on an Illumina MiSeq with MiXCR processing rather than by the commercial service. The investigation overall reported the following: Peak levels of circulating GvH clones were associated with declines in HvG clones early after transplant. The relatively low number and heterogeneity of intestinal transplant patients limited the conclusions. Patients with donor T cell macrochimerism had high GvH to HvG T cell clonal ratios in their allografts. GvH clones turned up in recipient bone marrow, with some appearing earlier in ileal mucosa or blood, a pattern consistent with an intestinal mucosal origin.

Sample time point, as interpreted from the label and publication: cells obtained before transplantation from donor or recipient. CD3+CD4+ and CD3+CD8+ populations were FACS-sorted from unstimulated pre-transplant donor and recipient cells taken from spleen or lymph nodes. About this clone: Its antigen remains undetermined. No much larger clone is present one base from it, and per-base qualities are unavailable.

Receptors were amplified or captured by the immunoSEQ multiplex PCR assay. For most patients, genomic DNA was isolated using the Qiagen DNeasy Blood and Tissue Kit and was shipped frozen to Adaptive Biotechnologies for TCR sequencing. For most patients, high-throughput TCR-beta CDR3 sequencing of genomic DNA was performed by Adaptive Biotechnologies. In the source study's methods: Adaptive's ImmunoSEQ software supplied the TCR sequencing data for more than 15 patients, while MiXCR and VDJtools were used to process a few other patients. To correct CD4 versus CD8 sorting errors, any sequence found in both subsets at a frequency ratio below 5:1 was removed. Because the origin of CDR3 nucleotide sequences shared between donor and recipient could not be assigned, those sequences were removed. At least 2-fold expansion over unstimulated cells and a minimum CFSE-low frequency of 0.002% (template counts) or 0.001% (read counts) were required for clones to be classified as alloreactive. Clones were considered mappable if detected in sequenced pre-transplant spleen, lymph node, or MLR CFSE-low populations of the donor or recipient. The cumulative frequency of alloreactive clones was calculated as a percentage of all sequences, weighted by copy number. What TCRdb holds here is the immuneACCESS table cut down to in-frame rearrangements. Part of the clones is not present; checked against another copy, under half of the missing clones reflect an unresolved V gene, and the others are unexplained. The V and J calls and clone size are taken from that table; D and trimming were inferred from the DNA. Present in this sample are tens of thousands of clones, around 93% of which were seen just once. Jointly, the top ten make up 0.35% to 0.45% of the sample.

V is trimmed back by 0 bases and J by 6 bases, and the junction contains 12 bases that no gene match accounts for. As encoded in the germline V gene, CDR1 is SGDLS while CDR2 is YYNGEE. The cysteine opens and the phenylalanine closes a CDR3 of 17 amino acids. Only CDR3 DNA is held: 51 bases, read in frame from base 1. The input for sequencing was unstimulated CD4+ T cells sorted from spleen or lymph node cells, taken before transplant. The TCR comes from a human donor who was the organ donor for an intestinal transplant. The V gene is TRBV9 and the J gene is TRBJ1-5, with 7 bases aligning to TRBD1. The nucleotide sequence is TGTGCCAGCAGCGTAGGCCCCGGGGCAGGGGGTAGTCAGCCCCAGCATTTT. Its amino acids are CASSVGPGAGGSQPQHF. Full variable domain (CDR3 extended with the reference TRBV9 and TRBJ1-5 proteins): DSGVTQTPKHLITATGQRVTLRCSPRSGDLSVYWYQQSLDQGLQFLIQYYNGEERAKGNILERFSAQQFPDLHSELNLSSLELGDSALYFCASSVGPGAGGSQPQHFGDGTRLSIL.